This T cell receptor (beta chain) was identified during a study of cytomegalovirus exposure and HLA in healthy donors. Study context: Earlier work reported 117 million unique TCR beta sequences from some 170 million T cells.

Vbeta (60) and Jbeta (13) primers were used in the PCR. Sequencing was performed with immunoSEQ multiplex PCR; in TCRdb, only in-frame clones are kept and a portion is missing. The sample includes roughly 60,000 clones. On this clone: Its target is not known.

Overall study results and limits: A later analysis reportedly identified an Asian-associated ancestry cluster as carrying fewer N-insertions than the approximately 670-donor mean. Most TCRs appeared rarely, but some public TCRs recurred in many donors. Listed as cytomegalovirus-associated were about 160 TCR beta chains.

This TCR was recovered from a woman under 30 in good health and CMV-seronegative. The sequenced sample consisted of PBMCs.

The DNA of the CDR3 is TGTGCCAGCAGCCGAACCGCTAGCGGGAGACGGGGAGGGGCCAACGTCCTGACTTTC. It specifies CASSRTASGRRGGANVLTF. V usage is TRBV28 and J usage is TRBJ2-6, with TRBD2 matching over 10 bases. CDR3 length: 19 residues. From germline, CDR1 is MDHEN and CDR2 SYDVKM. The trim removed 6 bases at V and 4 bases at J, leaving 15 bases unmatched.